Listed below are T cell receptor beta chains from one sample, sequenced in a study of T-cell memory formation after mild COVID-19. TCRdb re-called the 5' RACE reads through MiXCR, storing one row per CDR3 protein. There are under 200,000 distinct CDR3 sequences in the sample; 30% to 35% occur only once, and about 11% lies in the top ten. The sample was PBMCs or a T cell subset sorted from them (not recorded which). The origin of the receptors is an adult woman who had mild COVID-19 (a few samples of this study predate the infection). Cell type and time point are not known. The CDR3 runs from the conserved cysteine through the conserved F or W. Fields, in order: V gene, clone size, D gene, J gene, CDR3 protein, CDR3 DNA. The D gene is left open where the match is weak. Some rows mark clone size as missing; the rest say once, few, many or name a class of expanded clone.

v_call: TRBV19; clone_size: -; d_call: TRBD2; j_call: TRBJ2-1; cdr3_aa: CATRPAGVYNEQFF; cdr3_nt: TGTGCCACCCGTCCAGCGGGGGTCTACAATGAGCAGTTCTTC
v_call: TRBV11-1; clone_size: few; d_call: -; j_call: TRBJ2-3; cdr3_aa: CASSLRAVADTQYF; cdr3_nt: TGTGCCAGCAGCTTACGAGCGGTGGCAGATACGCAGTATTTT
v_call: TRBV7-2; clone_size: -; d_call: TRBD2; j_call: TRBJ2-5; cdr3_aa: CASSLWAAGGRETQYF; cdr3_nt: TGTGCCAGCAGCTTATGGGCAGCGGGGGGTCGAGAGACCCAGTACTTC
v_call: TRBV7-9; clone_size: few; d_call: TRBD1; j_call: TRBJ1-4; cdr3_aa: CASSPQPGQGGNEKLFF; cdr3_nt: TGTGCCAGCAGCCCGCAACCCGGACAGGGCGGAAATGAAAAACTGTTTTTT
v_call: TRBV7-9; clone_size: many; d_call: -; j_call: TRBJ2-7; cdr3_aa: CASSRSYEQYF; cdr3_nt: TGTGCCAGCAGCCGCTCCTACGAGCAGTACTTC
v_call: TRBV7-9; clone_size: few; d_call: -; j_call: TRBJ1-1; cdr3_aa: CASSLGQQNTEAFF; cdr3_nt: TGTGCCAGCAGCTTAGGACAGCAGAACACTGAAGCTTTCTTT
v_call: TRBV18; clone_size: -; d_call: TRBD1; j_call: TRBJ2-5; cdr3_aa: CASSPGQGSETQYF; cdr3_nt: TGTGCCAGCTCACCGGGACAGGGGTCGGAGACCCAGTACTTC
v_call: TRBV5-1; clone_size: -; d_call: TRBD2; j_call: TRBJ2-7; cdr3_aa: CASSPASGNYEQYF; cdr3_nt: TGCGCCAGCAGCCCGGCTAGCGGGAACTACGAGCAGTACTTC
v_call: TRBV6-2/TRBV6-3; clone_size: -; d_call: -; j_call: TRBJ2-7; cdr3_aa: CASGAAGSYEQYF; cdr3_nt: TGTGCCAGCGGGGCAGCGGGTTCCTACGAGCAGTACTTC
v_call: TRBV11-2; clone_size: few; d_call: -; j_call: TRBJ1-1; cdr3_aa: CASSSGTANTEAFF; cdr3_nt: TGTGCCAGCAGCTCCGGGACGGCGAACACTGAAGCTTTCTTT
v_call: TRBV6-2/TRBV6-3; clone_size: -; d_call: TRBD2; j_call: TRBJ2-2; cdr3_aa: CASTSPWVVAGLTGELFF; cdr3_nt: TGTGCCAGCACCTCCCCCTGGGTGGTAGCGGGTCTCACCGGGGAGCTGTTTTTT
v_call: TRBV11-2; clone_size: once; d_call: -; j_call: TRBJ2-1; cdr3_aa: CASTPRAITYPEQFF; cdr3_nt: TGTGCCAGCACCCCGAGGGCGATTACCTACCCTGAGCAGTTCTTC
v_call: TRBV6-2/TRBV6-3; clone_size: -; d_call: -; j_call: TRBJ2-7; cdr3_aa: CASSPQSDGFSYEQYF; cdr3_nt: TGTGCCAGCAGCCCCCAGTCGGACGGGTTCTCCTACGAGCAGTACTTC
v_call: TRBV18; clone_size: few; d_call: -; j_call: TRBJ1-1; cdr3_aa: CASSPGIARGGYTEAFF; cdr3_nt: TGTGCCAGCTCACCAGGCATTGCTAGGGGAGGGTACACTGAAGCTTTCTTT
v_call: TRBV7-6; clone_size: -; d_call: TRBD2; j_call: TRBJ2-3; cdr3_aa: CASSPGPGGRSTDTQYF; cdr3_nt: TGTGCCAGCAGCCCCGGGCCTGGCGGGAGAAGCACAGATACGCAGTATTTT
v_call: TRBV20-1; clone_size: few; d_call: -; j_call: TRBJ2-1; cdr3_aa: CSGHEPEAGYNEQFF; cdr3_nt: TGCAGTGGCCACGAGCCGGAGGCAGGCTACAATGAGCAGTTCTTC
v_call: TRBV7-9; clone_size: -; d_call: -; j_call: TRBJ2-1; cdr3_aa: CASSLTTRWPYEQFF; cdr3_nt: TGTGCCAGCAGCCTAACTACCCGATGGCCCTATGAGCAGTTCTTC
v_call: TRBV20-1; clone_size: few; d_call: TRBD1; j_call: TRBJ2-7; cdr3_aa: CSALDLRDRTRYEQYF; cdr3_nt: TGCAGTGCGCTGGACCTCCGGGACAGGACGAGGTACGAGCAGTACTTC
v_call: TRBV24-1; clone_size: -; d_call: -; j_call: TRBJ2-3; cdr3_aa: CATGAGTQGFTDTQYF; cdr3_nt: TGTGCCACCGGCGCGGGGACCCAAGGTTTCACAGATACGCAGTATTTT
v_call: TRBV5-1; clone_size: -; d_call: TRBD1; j_call: TRBJ2-1; cdr3_aa: CASSYIQGAYNEQFF; cdr3_nt: TGCGCCAGCAGTTACATACAGGGGGCCTACAATGAGCAGTTCTTC
v_call: TRBV4-2; clone_size: few; d_call: TRBD2; j_call: TRBJ2-7; cdr3_aa: CASSQVKASGYYEQYF; cdr3_nt: TGTGCCAGCAGTCAGGTGAAGGCTAGCGGGTACTACGAGCAGTACTTC
v_call: TRBV7-3; clone_size: many; d_call: -; j_call: TRBJ2-6; cdr3_aa: CASSSSGANVLTF; cdr3_nt: TGTGCCAGCAGCAGCTCTGGGGCCAACGTCCTGACTTTC
v_call: TRBV7-9; clone_size: -; d_call: -; j_call: TRBJ2-5; cdr3_aa: CASFEFQETQYF; cdr3_nt: TGTGCCAGCTTCGAGTTCCAAGAGACCCAGTACTTC
v_call: TRBV7-6; clone_size: -; d_call: TRBD1; j_call: TRBJ1-1; cdr3_aa: CASSPRGRAFF; cdr3_nt: TGTGCCAGCAGCCCCAGGGGGAGAGCTTTCTTT
v_call: TRBV7-3; clone_size: -; d_call: -; j_call: TRBJ2-7; cdr3_aa: CASSLSSSAEQYF; cdr3_nt: TGTGCCAGCAGCTTATCCTCCAGCGCCGAGCAGTACTTC
v_call: TRBV5-4; clone_size: once; d_call: -; j_call: TRBJ2-1; cdr3_aa: CASSLKGEEQFF; cdr3_nt: TGTGCCAGCAGCTTGAAGGGAGAAGAGCAGTTCTTC